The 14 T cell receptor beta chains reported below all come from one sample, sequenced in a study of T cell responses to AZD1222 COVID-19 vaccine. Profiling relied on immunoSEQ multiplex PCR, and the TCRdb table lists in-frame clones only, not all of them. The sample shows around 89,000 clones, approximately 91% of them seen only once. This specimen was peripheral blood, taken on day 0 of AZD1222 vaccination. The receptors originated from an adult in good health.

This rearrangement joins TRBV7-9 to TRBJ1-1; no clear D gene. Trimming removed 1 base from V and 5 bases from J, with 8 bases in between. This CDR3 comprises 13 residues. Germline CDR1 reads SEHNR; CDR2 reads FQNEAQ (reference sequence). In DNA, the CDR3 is TGTGCCAGCAGCTTAGATATCTCGACTGAAGCTTTCTTT. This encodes CASSLDISTEAFF.

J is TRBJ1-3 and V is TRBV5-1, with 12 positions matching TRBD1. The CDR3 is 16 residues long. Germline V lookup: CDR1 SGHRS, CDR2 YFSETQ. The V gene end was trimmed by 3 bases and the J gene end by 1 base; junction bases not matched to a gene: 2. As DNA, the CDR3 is TGCGCCAGCAGCTCGGGACAGGGGGCGTCTGGAAACACCATATATTTT. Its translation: CASSSGQGASGNTIYF.

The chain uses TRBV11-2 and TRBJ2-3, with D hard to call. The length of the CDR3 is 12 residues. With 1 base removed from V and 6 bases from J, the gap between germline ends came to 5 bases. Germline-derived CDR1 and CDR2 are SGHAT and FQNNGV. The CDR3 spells CASSLVQDTQYF. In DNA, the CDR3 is TGTGCCAGCAGCTTAGTGCAGGATACGCAGTATTTT.

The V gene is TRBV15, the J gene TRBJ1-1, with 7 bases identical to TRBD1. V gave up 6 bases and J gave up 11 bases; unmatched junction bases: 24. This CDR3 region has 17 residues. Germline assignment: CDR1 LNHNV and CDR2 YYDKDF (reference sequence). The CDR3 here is CATSQGRTGSALTTAFF. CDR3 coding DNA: TGTGCCACCAGTCAGGGGCGGACAGGTTCCGCTCTTACGACTGCTTTCTTT.

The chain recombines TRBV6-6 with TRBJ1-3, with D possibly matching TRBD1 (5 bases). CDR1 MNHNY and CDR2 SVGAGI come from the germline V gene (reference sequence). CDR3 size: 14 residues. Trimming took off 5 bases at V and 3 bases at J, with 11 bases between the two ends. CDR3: CASSTRGDGNTIYF. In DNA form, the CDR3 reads TGTGCCAGCAGTACGCGGGGGGATGGAAACACCATATATTTT.

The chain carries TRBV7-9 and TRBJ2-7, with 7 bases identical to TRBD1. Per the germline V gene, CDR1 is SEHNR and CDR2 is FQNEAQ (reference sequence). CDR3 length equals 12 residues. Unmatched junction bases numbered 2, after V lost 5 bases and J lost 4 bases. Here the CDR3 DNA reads TGTGCCAGCAGCCCGACAGGGTACGAGCAGTACTTC. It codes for CASSPTGYEQYF.

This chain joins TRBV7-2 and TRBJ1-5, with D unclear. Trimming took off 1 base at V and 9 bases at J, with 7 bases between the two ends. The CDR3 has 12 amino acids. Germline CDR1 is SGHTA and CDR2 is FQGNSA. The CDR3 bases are TGTGCCAGCAGCTTAGATACTTCGCCCCAGCATTTT. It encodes CASSLDTSPQHF.

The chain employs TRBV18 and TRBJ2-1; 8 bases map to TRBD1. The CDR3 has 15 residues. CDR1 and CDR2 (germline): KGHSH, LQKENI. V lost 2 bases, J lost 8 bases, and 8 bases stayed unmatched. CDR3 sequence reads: CASSPKDRVVYEQFF. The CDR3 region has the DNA TGTGCCAGCTCACCAAAGGACAGGGTAGTTTATGAGCAGTTCTTC.

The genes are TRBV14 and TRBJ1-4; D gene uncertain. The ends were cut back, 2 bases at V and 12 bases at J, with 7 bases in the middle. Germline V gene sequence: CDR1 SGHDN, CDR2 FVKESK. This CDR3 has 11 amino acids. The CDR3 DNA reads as TGTGCCAGCAGCCAAAGGAGTGAACTGTTTTTT. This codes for CASSQRSELFF.

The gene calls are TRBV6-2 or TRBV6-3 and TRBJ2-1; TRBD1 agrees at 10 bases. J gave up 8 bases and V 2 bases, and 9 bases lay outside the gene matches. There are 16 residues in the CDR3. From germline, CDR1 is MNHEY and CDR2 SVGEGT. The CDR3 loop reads CASSYQPGTGDHEQFF. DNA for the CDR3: TGTGCCAGCAGTTACCAACCCGGGACAGGGGATCATGAGCAGTTCTTC.

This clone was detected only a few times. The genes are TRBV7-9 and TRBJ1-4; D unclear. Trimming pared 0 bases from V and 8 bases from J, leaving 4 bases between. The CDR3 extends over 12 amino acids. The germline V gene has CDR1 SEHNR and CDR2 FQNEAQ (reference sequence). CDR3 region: CASSLAREKLFF. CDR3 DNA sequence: TGTGCCAGCAGCTTAGCAAGAGAAAAACTGTTTTTT.

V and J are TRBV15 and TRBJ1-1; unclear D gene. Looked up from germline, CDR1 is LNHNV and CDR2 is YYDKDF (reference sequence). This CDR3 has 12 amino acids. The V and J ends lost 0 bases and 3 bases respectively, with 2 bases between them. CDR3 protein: CATSREYTEAFF. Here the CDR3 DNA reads TGTGCCACCAGCAGAGAATACACTGAAGCTTTCTTT.

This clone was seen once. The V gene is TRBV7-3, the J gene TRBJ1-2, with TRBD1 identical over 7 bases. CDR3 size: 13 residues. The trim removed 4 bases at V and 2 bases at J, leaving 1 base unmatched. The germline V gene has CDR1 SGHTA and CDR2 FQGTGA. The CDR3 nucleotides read TGTGCCAGCAGCTGGGGACAGAACTATGGCTACACCTTC. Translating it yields CASSWGQNYGYTF.

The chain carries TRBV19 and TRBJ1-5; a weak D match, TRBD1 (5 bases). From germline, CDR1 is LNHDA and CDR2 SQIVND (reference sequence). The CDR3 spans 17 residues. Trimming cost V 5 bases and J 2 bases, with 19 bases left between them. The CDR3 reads CASSPPRGQRGNQPQHF. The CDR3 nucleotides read TGTGCCAGTAGTCCCCCTCGGGGCCAGAGAGGCAATCAGCCCCAGCATTTT.